The 4 T cell receptor beta chains below all came from one sample that was sequenced in a study of PD-1 blockade in classical Hodgkin lymphoma (dated by TCRdb to 2018 to 2021). What this sample's time point label stands for: cycle 1 day 1 (C1D1), immediately before nivolumab initiation. Every trial patient had relapsed after autologous stem cell transplantation, and cohorts A, B and C differed in prior brentuximab vedotin exposure. Library preparation was by the immunoSEQ multiplex PCR assay. This is the immuneACCESS table as TCRdb keeps it, with only in-frame sequences that have V and J called. A part of the clones is gone; compared with another copy, unresolved V genes explain less than half, and the rest is unexplained. For this sample there are some 100,000 clones; roughly 89% appear just once. The ten biggest clones cover less than 3.5% of the sample. The sequencing here drew on peripheral blood mononuclear cells (PBMCs), taken at baseline. These receptors were obtained from a human donor with classical Hodgkin lymphoma.

J is TRBJ1-2 and V is TRBV7-8, with 7 bases that match TRBD1. The J segment lost 4 bases and the V segment lost 6 bases, leaving 11 bases of the junction unmatched. Germline V gene lookup returns CDR1 SGHVS and CDR2 FQNEAQ. The CDR3 length is 15 residues. CDR3 amino acids: CASSLDRVPRYGYTF. The CDR3 DNA is TGTGCCAGCAGTCTCGACAGGGTGCCGCGCTATGGCTACACCTTC.

This sequence joins TRBV6-6 and TRBJ1-2; possible D gene TRBD1, 5 bases. Germline CDR1 MNHNY, CDR2 SVGAGI (reference sequence). This CDR3 region has 15 residues. The ends were cut back, 0 bases at V and 2 bases at J, with 10 bases in the middle. The CDR3: CASSYSGRTNYGYTF. The CDR3 DNA reads as TGTGCCAGCAGTTACTCGGGACGTACCAACTATGGCTACACCTTC.

The chain has TRBV6-5 and TRBJ1-2; possibly TRBD1 for D (6 bases). CDR3 length: 15 amino acids. Trimming left V 0 bases short and J 7 bases short, with 15 bases between. Per germline, CDR1 MNHEY and CDR2 SVGAGI. In DNA form, the CDR3 reads TGTGCCAGCAGTTACTCGTCGCAAAGGACAGCTGGCTACACCTTC. Protein sequence: CASSYSSQRTAGYTF.

In this sample, this clone turned up a few times. The V gene is TRBV10-1, the J gene TRBJ2-7; D unresolved. This CDR3 spans 14 amino acids. CDR1 WNHNN and CDR2 SYGVQD come from the germline V gene (reference sequence). Trimming left V 2 bases short and J 2 bases short, with 10 bases between. CDR3 DNA: TGCGCCAGCAGTGAGGGCAGTCTCACCTACGAGCAGTACTTC. Translation gives CASSEGSLTYEQYF.